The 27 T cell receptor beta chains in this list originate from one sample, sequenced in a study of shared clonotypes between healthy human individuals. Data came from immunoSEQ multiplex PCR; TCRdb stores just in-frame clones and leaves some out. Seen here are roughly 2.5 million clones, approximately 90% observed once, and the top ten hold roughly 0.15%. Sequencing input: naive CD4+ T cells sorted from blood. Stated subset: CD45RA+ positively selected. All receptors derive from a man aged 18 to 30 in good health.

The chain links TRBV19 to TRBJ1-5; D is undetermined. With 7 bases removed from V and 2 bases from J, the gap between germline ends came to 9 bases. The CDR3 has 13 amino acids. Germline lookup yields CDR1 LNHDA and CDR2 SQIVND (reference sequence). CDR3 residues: CASKDTGNQPQHF. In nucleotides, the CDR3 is TGTGCCAGTAAAGACACCGGCAATCAGCCCCAGCATTTT.

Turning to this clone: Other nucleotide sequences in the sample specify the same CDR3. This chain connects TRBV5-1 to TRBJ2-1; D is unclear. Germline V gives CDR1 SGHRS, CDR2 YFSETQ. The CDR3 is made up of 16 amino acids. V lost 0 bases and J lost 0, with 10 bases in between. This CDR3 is CASSLELAGSYNEQFF. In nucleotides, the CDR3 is TGCGCCAGCAGCTTGGAATTGGCCGGCTCCTACAATGAGCAGTTCTTC.

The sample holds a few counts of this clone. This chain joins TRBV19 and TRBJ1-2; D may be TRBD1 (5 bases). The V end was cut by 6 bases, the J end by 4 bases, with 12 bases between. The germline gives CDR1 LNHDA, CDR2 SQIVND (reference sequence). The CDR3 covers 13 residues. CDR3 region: CASSNTGGYGYTF. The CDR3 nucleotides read TGTGCCAGTAGCAACACAGGCGGCTATGGCTACACCTTC.

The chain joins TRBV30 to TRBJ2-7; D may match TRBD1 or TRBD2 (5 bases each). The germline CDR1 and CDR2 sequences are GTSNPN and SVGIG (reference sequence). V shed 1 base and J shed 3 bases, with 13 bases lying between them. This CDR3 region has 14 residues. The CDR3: CAWSGGSLDYEQYF. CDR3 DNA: TGTGCCTGGAGTGGGGGGTCCCTCGACTACGAGCAGTACTTC.

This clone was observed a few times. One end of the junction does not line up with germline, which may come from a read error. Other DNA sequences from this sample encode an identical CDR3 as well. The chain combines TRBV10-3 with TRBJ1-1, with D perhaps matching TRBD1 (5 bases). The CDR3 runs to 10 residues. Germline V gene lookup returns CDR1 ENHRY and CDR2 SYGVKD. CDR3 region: CAIRDETVYF. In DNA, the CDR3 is TGTGCCATCCGGGACGAAACTGTCTACTTT.

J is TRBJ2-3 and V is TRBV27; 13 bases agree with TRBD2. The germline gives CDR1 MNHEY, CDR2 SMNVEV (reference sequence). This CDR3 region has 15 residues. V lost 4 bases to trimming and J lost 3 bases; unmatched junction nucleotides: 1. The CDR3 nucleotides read TGTGCCAGCAGTTCGGGACTAGCGGGGACAGATACGCAGTATTTT. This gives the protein CASSSGLAGTDTQYF.

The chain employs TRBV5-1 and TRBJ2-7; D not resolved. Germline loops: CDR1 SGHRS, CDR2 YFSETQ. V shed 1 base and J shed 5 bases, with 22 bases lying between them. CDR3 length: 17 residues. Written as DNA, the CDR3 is TGCGCCAGCAGCTTGTTCAGCGTCGGACCCGGTGGCGACGAGCAGTACTTC. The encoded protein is CASSLFSVGPGGDEQYF.

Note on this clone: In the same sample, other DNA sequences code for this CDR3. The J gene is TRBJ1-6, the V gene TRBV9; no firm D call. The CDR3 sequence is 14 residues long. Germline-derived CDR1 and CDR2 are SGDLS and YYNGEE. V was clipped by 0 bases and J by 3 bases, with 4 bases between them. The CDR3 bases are TGTGCCAGCAGCGTAGACAGCTATAATTCACCCCTCCACTTT. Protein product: CASSVDSYNSPLHF.

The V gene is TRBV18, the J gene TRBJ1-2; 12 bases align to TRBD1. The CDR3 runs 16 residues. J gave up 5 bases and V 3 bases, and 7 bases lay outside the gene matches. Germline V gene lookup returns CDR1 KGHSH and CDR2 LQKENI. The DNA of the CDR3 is TGTGCCAGCTCACCTGGGACAGGGGGCGTTAGATATGGCTACACCTTC. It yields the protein CASSPGTGGVRYGYTF.

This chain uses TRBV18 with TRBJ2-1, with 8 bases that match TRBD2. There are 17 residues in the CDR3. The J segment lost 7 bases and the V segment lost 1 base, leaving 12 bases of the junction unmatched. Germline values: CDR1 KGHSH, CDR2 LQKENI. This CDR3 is CASSPRVLGTGGNEQFF. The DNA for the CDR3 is TGTGCCAGCTCACCACGGGTCTTAGGGACGGGAGGGAATGAGCAGTTCTTC.

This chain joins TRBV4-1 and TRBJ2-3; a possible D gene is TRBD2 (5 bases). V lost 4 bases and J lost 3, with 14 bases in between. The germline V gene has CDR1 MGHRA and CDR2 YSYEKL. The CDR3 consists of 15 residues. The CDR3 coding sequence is TGCGCCAGCAGCCCGGCGGGCGAGAGGACAGATACGCAGTATTTT. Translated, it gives CASSPAGERTDTQYF.

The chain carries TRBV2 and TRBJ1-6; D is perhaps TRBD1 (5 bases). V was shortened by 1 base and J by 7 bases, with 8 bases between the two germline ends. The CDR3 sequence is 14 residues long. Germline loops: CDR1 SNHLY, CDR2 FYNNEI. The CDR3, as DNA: TGTGCCAGCAGTGAAGACAGGCCCAATTCACCCCTCCACTTT. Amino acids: CASSEDRPNSPLHF. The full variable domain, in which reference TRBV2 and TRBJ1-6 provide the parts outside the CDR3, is EPEVTQTPSHQVTQMGQEVILRCVPISNHLYFYWYRQILGQKVEFLVSFYNNEISEKSEIFDDQFSVERPDGSNFTLKIRSTKLEDSAMYFCASSEDRPNSPLHFGNGTRLTVT.

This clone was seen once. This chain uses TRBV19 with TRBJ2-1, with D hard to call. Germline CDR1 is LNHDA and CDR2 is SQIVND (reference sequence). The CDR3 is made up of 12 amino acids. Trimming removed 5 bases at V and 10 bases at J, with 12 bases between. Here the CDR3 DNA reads TGTGCCAGTAGTCTTCGACCAAACGAGCAGTTCTTC. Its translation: CASSLRPNEQFF.

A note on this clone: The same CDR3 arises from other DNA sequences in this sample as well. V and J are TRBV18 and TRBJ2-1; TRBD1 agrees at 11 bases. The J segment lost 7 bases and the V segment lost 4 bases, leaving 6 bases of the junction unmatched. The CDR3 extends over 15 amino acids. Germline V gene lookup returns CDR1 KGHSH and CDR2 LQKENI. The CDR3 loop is CASSLGQGALNEQFF. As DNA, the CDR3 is TGTGCCAGCTCACTCGGACAGGGGGCACTTAATGAGCAGTTCTTC. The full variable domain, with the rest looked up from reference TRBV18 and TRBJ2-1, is NAGVMQNPRHLVRRRGQEARLRCSPMKGHSHVYWYRQLPEEGLKFMVYLQKENIIDESGMPKERFSAEFPKEGPSILRIQQVVRGDSAAYFCASSLGQGALNEQFFGPGTRLTVL.

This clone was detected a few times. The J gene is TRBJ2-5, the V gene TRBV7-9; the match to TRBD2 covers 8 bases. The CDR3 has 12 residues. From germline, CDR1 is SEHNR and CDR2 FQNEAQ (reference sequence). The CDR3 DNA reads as TGTGCGGTCGGGCGGGGGGAAGAGACCCAGTACTTC. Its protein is CAVGRGEETQYF.

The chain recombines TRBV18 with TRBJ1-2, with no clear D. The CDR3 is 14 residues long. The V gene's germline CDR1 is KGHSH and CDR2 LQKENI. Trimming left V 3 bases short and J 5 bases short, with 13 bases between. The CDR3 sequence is CASSPGELGYGYTF. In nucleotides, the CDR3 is TGTGCCAGCTCACCTGGGGAGTTGGGATATGGCTACACCTTC.

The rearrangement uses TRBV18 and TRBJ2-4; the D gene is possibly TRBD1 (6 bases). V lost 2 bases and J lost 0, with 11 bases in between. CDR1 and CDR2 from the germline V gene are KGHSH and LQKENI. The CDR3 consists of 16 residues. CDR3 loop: CASSPGQQLAKNIQYF. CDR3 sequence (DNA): TGTGCCAGCTCACCAGGACAGCAACTAGCCAAAAACATTCAGTACTTC.

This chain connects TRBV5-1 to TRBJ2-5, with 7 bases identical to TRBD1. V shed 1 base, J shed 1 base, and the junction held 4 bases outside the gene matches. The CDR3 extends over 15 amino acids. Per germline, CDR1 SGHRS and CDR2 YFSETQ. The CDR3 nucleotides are TGCGCCAGCAGCTTGTCCCCAGGGGGCCAAGAGACCCAGTACTTC. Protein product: CASSLSPGGQETQYF.

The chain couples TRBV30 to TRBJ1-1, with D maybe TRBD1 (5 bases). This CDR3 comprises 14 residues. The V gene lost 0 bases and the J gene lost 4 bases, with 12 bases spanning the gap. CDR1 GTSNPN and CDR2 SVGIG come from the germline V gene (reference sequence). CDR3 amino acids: CAWSVNRRGTEAFF. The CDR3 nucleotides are TGTGCCTGGAGTGTCAACAGGAGGGGCACTGAAGCTTTCTTT.

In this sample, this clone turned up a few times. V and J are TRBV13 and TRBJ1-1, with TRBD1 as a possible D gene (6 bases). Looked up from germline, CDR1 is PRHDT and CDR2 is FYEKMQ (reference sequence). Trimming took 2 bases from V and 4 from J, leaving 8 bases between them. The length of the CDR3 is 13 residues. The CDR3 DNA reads TGTGCCAGCAGCTTACAGGGGATCACTGAAGCTTTCTTT. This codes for CASSLQGITEAFF.

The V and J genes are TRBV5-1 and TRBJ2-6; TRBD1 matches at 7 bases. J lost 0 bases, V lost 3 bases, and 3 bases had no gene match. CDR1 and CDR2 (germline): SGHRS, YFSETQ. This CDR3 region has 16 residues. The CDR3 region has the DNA TGCGCCAGCAGCTCGGGACAGCTCTCTGGGGCCAACGTCCTGACTTTC. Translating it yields CASSSGQLSGANVLTF.

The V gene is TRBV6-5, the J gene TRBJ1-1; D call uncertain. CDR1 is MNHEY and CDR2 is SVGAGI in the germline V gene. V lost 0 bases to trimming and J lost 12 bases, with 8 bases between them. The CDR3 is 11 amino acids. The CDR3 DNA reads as TGTGCCAGCAGTTACTCGAATCTCCCTTTCTTT. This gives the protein CASSYSNLPFF.

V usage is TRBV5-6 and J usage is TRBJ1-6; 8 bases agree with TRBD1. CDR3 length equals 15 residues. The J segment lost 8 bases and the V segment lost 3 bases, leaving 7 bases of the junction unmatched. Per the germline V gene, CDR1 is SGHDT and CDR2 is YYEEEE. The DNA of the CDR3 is TGTGCCAGCAGCTCGGGACAGGCTCATGATTCACCCCTCCACTTT. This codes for CASSSGQAHDSPLHF.

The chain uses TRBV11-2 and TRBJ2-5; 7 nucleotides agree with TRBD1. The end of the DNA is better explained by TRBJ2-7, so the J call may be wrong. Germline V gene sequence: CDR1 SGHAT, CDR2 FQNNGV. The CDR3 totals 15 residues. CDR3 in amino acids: CASSLPGTDTYEQYF. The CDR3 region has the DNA TGTGCCAGCAGCCTCCCCGGGACAGACACCTACGAGCAGTACTTC.

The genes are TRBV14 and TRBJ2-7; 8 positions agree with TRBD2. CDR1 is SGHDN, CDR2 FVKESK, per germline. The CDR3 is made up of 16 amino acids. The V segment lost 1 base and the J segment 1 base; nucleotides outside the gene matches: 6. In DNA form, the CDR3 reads TGTGCCAGCAGCCAAGCGGGACTAGTAGGTTCCTACGAGCAGTACTTC. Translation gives CASSQAGLVGSYEQYF.

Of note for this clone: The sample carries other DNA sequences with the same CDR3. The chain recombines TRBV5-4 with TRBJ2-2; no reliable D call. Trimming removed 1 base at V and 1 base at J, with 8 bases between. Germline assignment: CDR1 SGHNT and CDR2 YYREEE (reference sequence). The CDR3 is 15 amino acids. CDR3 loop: CASSLPGLNTGELFF. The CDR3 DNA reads TGTGCCAGCAGCTTGCCGGGCCTGAACACCGGGGAGCTGTTTTTT.

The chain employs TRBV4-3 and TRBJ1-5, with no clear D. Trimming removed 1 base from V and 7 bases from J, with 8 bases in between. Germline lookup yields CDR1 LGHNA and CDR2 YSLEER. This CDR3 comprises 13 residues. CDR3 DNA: TGCGCCAGCAGCCAAGCGATCGGACAGCCCCAGCATTTT. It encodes CASSQAIGQPQHF.